This T cell receptor (beta chain) originates from a study of T cell repertoires in cytomegalovirus infection. TCRdb processed the reads anew with MiXCR; each CDR3 protein has one entry. The table shows roughly 920,000 distinct CDR3 sequences, with approximately 31% occurring only once. CDR1 and CDR2 (germline): SGHVT, SQSDAQ. The CDR3 extends over 16 amino acids. V was pared by 5 bases and J by 6 bases, with 10 bases of the junction left unmatched. This clonotype was recorded a few times. Its antigen is as yet unknown. The receptor was derived from a human donor in good health (CMV status not recorded). Some clones in this sample may be carry-over from other donors' samples. The chain carries TRBV7-4 and TRBJ1-6; 7 bases are shared with TRBD1. The material sequenced was cultured CD8+ T cells from PBMCs, taken from culture after CMV antigen stimulation. The CDR3 coding sequence is TGTGCCAGCAGCCTAGGGGGGACAGCCTTTAATTCACCCCTCCACTTT. It is translated as CASSLGGTAFNSPLHF.